Detailed here is one TCR beta chain. The antigen it binds to is not known. Per-base quality was not reported, and no clone a single base away is much larger than it. CDR1 and CDR2, per the germline V gene (reference sequence), are LNHDA and SQIVND. V lost 7 bases and J lost 0 bases; the stretch between them is 12 bases long. The CDR3 runs 15 residues from the cysteine to the phenylalanine. Left in the record is the CDR3 DNA by itself, 45 bases read in frame from the first base. A FACSAria II was used to sort memory CD4+ T cells, defined as single viable CD3+CD4+CD8-CD45RO+ cells. CMV serostatus was assessed using a Roche Elecsys assay, by which serum IgG against CMV pp150, pp28, p38 and p52 was detected. After thawing, total CD4+ T cells were enriched by positive selection with CD4 magnetic microbeads. The samples came from a different study that was designed specifically to examine the CD4+ T cell memory repertoire. Following standard operating procedures, peripheral blood mononuclear cells were isolated and cryopreserved, while serum was kept at -80 degrees C. The staining relied on CD3-PerCP (BW264/56), CD4-APC (RPA-T4), CD45RO-PE (UCHT1) and CD8-Pacific Orange (3B5) antibodies, and Sytox blue was used to exclude non-viable cells.

This record belongs to a study of memory CD4+ T cells and cytomegalovirus serostatus (dated by TCRdb to between 2018 and 2020). About the study as a whole: The approximately 35 healthy Belgian adults in the cohort included 9 who were CMV seropositive and 24 who were CMV seronegative. To replicate a published TCR-based CMV serostatus classifier, the researchers sequenced the CD4+ memory TCRbeta repertoires of a Belgian cohort whose cytomegalovirus serostatus was known. Broad study findings and their caveats: A median bootstrapped AUC of almost 0.96 with a 95% CI of 0.76-1.00 was achieved on the Belgian cohort by the original-framework classifier. For CMV serostatus prediction, a median bootstrapped AUC of approximately 0.95 was reached with the original framework, and a median bootstrapped AUC of around 0.89 was reached with a US-trained random forest. Of more than 150 previously reported CMV-associated TCRbeta sequences, approximately 70 appeared in the CD4+ memory repertoires, each in one to five individuals. The results were interpreted as suggesting that the CMV-associated TCR signature is largely present in the CD4+ memory repertoire. Only CD4+CD45RO+ memory cells were sequenced, in contrast to the original study, in which naive and memory CD4+ and CD8+ populations were covered.

The Quick-DNA Microprep Kit was used to extract genomic DNA from the sorted cells. Amplification of TCRbeta DNA was done with the immunoSEQ hsTCRbeta kit, following the protocol from the manufacturer. An Illumina MiSeq instrument was used to sequence the TCRbeta libraries. Per the source publication's procedure: Removing out-of-frame sequences left 2 million to 2.5 million distinct TCRbeta sequences, an average of around 70,000 per individual. Each individual was scored by the count of 150 or so previously reported CMV-associated TCRbeta sequences and the total productive distinct TCRbeta count. A beta-binomial model was reimplemented in Python, and scikit-learn random forests with default parameters were trained on data from the US cohort. Classifier performance on the Belgian cohort was reported as the median AUC with percentile confidence intervals calculated over 10,000 bootstrap iterations. TCRdb carries this immuneACCESS record with in-frame sequences only. Its versions omit some clonotypes, under half of them owing to an unresolved V gene in the studies checked, with the rest unexplained. V, J and clone size derive from that table, while D and trimming were established from the DNA sequence. Within this sample are about 48,000 clones, with roughly 73% of them counted one time only. Jointly, the top ten make up roughly 0.76% of the sample.

The chain links TRBV19 with TRBJ1-4; no D segment can be confidently identified. This TCR came from an adult in good health and CMV-seronegative. The sample comprised memory CD4+ T cells from blood. The CDR3 corresponds to CASKGVAATNEKLFF. The DNA sequence follows: TGTGCCAGTAAAGGAGTCGCCGCAACTAATGAAAAACTGTTTTTT.